This T cell receptor beta chain stems from a study of shared clonotypes between healthy human individuals. CD45RO-negative, CCR7-selected cells formed the naive CD8 fraction, which excluded terminally differentiated effector memory CD45RA+ cells. All donors were healthy HIV-negative adults lacking recent acute infections or vaccinations. Some clones are missing from TCRdb's copy, which holds only in-frame ones; the method was immunoSEQ multiplex PCR. The sample holds about 2 million clones, around 96% seen once. Worth noting for this clone: Its antigen is not identified. Other DNA variants within this sample encode the same CDR3.

This CDR3 contains 13 residues. Trimming left V 5 bases short and J 2 bases short, with 10 bases between. Per the germline V gene, CDR1 is SEHNR and CDR2 is FQNEAQ (reference sequence). The study, taken as a whole, reports: Large sequencing depth failed to make sorted-subset sequencing complete, rarefaction showed. Represented diversity (both genetic and exposure-history) was limited by the small number of donors.

The chain links TRBV7-9 to TRBJ2-7, with D perhaps matching TRBD2 (6 bases). Source material: naive CD8+ T cells sorted from blood. The source of this sequence is a man aged 18-30 years in good health. The CDR3 reads CASSPGLTYEQYF. The CDR3 bases are TGTGCCAGCAGCCCGGGACTTACCTACGAGCAGTACTTC.